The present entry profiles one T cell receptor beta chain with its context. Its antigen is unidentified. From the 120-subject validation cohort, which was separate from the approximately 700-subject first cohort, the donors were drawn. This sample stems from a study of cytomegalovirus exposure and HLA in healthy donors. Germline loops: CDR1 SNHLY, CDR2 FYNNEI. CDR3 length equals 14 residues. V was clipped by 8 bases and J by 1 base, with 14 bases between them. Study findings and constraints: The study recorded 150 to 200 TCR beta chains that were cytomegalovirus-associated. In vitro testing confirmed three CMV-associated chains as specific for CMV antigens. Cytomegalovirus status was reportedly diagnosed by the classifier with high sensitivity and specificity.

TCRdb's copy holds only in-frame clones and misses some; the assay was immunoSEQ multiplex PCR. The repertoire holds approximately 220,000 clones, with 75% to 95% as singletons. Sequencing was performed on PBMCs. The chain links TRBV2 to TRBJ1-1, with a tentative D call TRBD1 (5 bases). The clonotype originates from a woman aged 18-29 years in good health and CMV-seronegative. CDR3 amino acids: CASALGGTNTEAFF. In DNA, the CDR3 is TGTGCCAGCGCCCTTGGGGGGACGAACACTGAAGCTTTCTTT.